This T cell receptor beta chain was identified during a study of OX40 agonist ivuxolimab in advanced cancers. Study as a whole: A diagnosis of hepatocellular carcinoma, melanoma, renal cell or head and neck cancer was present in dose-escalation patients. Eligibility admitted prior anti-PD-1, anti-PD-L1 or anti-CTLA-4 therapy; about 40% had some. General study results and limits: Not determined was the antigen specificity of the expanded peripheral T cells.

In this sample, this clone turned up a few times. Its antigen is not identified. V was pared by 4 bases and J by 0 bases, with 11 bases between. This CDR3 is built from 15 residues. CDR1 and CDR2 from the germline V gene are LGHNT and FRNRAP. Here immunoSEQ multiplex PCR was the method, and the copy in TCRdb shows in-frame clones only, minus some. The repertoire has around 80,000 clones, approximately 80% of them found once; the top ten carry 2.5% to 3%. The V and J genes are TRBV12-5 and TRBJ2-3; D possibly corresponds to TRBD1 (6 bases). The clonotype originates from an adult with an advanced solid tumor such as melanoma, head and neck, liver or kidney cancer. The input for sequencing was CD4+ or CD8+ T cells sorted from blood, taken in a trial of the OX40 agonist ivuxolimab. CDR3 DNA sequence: TGTGCTAGTGGTTGGGGGCGGCTTAGCACAGATACGCAGTATTTT. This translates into CASGWGRLSTDTQYF. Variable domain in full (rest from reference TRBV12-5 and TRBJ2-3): DARVTQTPRHKVTEMGQEVTMRCQPILGHNTVFWYRQTMMQGLELLAYFRNRAPLDDSGMPKDRFSAEMPDATLATLKIQPSEPRDSAVYFCASGWGRLSTDTQYFGPGTRLTVL.